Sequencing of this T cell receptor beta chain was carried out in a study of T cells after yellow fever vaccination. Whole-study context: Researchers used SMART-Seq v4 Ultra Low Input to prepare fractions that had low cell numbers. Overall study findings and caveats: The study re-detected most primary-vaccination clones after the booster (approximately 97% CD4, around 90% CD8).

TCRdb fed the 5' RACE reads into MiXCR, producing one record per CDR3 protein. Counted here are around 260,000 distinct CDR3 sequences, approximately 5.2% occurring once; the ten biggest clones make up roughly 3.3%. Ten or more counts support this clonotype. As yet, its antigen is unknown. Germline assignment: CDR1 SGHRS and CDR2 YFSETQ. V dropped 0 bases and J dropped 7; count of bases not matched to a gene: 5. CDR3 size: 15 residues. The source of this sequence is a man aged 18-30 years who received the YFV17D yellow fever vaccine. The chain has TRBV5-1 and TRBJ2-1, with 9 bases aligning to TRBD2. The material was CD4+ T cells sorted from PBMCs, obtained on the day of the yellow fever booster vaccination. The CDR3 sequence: CASSLELAGVNEQFF. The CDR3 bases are TGCGCCAGCAGCTTGGAATTAGCGGGGGTAAATGAGCAGTTCTTC.